This T cell receptor (beta chain) was recovered during a study of blood T cell repertoires in COVID-19. Study-level information: Acute-phase and convalescent COVID-19 samples originated in the United States, Italy and Spain. From T cells, B-cell-depleted T cells, or PBMCs came the material, which was cDNA or gDNA.

Original handling: It was from reference gene primer amplification that nucleated cell counts were estimated. The table came from immunoSEQ multiplex PCR; TCRdb's copy has only in-frame clones and leaves some out. D and trimming were read from the DNA, whereas the V and J calls and clone size are those reported in that table. This sample has approximately 130,000 clones, with 85% to 90% found just once. This CDR3 spans 12 amino acids. The ends were cut back, 1 base at V and 5 bases at J, with 5 bases in the middle. Per the germline V gene, CDR1 is SEHNR and CDR2 is FQNEAQ (reference sequence). The sequence came from a man aged 65 to 79 with active or convalescent COVID-19. V and J are TRBV7-9 and TRBJ2-5; D remains unclear. Sequencing was done on a sample of peripheral blood. The CDR3 DNA reads as TGTGCCAGCAGCTTAGGTCCGGAGACCCAGTACTTC. Its translation is CASSLGPETQYF.